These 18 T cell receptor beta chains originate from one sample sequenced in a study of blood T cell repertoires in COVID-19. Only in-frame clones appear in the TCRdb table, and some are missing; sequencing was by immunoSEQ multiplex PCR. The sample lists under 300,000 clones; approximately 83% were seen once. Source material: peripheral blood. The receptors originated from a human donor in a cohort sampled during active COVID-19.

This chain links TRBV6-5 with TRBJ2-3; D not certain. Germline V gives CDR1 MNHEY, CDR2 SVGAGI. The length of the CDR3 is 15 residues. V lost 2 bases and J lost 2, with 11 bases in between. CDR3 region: CASSYGLQNTDTQYF. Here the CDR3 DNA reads TGTGCCAGCAGTTACGGGCTTCAAAACACAGATACGCAGTATTTT.

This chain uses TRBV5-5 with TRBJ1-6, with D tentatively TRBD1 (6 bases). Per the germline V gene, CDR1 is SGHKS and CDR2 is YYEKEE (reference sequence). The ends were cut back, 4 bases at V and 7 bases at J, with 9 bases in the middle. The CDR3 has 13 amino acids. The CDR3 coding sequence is TGTGCCAGCAGCACGGACAGAAATTCACCCCTCCACTTT. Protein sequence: CASSTDRNSPLHF.

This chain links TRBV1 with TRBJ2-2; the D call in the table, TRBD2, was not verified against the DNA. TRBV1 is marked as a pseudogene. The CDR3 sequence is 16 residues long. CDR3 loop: CTSSQDCAPGTGELFF. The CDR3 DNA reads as TGCACCAGCAGCCAAGATTGCGCTCCGGGGACCGGGGAGCTGTTTTTT.

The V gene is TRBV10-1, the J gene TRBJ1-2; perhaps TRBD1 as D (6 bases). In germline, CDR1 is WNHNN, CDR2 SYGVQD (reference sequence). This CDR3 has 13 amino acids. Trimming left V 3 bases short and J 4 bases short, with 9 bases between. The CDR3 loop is CASSDDRIYGYTF. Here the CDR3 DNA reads TGCGCCAGCAGTGACGACAGGATCTATGGCTACACCTTC.

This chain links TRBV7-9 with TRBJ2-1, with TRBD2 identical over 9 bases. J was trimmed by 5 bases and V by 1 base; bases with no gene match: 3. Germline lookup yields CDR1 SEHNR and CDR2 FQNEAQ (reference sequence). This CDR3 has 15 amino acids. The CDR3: CASSLVSGSNNEQFF. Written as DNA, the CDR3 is TGTGCCAGCAGCTTAGTTAGCGGGAGTAACAATGAGCAGTTCTTC.

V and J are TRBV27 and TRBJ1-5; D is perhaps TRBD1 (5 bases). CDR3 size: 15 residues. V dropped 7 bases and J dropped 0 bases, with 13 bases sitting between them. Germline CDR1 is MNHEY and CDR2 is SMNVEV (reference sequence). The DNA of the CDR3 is TGTGCCAGCAACCCGACAGCCTATAGCAATCAGCCCCAGCATTTT. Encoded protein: CASNPTAYSNQPQHF.

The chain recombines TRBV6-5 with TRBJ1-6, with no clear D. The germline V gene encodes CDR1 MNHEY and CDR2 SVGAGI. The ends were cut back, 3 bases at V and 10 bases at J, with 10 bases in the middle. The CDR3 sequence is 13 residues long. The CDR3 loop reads CASSYSPESPLHF. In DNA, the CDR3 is TGTGCCAGCAGTTATTCGCCAGAATCACCCCTCCACTTT.

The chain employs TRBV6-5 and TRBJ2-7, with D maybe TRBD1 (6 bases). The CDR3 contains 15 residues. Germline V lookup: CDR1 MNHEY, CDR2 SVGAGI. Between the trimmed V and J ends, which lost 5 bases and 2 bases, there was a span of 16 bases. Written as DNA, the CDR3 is TGTGCCAGCAGTCGAGGGGGATCGCAAACCTACGAGCAGTACTTC. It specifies CASSRGGSQTYEQYF.

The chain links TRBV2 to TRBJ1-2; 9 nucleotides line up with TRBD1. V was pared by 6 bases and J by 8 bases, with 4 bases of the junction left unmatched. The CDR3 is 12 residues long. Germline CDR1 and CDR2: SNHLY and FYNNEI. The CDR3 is CASRQGAEGYTF. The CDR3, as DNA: TGTGCCAGCAGACAGGGGGCCGAAGGCTACACCTTC.

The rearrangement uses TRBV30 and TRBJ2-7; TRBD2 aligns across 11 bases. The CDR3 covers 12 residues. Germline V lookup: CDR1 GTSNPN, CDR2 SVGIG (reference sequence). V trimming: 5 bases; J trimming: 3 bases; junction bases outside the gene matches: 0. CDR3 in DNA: TGTGCCTGGGGGACTAGCGGCTACGAGCAGTACTTC. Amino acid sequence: CAWGTSGYEQYF. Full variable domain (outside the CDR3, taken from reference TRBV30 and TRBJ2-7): SQTIHQWPATLVQPVGSPLSLECTVEGTSNPNLYWYRQAAGRGLQLLFYSVGIGQISSEVPQNLSASRPQDRQFILSSKKLLLSDSGFYLCAWGTSGYEQYFGPGTRLTVT.

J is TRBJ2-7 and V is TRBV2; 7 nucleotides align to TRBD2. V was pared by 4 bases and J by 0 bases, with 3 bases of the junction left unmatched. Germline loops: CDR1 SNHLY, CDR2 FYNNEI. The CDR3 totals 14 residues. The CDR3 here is CASSAGTTSYEQYF. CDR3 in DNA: TGTGCCAGCAGTGCGGGGACTACCTCCTACGAGCAGTACTTC.

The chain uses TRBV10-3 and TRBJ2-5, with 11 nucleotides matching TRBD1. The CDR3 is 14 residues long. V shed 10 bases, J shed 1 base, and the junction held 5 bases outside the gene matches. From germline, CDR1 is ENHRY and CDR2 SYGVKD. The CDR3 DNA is TGTGCCACTTCCGGGACAGGGGGCCAAGAGACCCAGTACTTC. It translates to CATSGTGGQETQYF.

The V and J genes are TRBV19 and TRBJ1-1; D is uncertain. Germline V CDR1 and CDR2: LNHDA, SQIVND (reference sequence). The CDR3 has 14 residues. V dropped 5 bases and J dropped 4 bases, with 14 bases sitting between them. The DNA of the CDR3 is TGTGCCAGTAGTCTACGGGTCCGGGGCACTGAAGCTTTCTTT. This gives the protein CASSLRVRGTEAFF.

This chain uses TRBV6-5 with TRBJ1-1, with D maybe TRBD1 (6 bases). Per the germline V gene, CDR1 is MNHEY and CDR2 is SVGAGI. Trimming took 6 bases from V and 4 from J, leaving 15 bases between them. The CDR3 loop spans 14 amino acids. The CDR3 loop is CASSLRGGGTEAFF. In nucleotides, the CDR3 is TGTGCCAGCAGCTTAAGGGGGGGAGGCACTGAAGCTTTCTTT.

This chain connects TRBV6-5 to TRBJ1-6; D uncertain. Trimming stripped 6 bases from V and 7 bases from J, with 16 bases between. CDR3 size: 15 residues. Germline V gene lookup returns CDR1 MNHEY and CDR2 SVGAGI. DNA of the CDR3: TGTGCCAGCAGGCCGGGCGGTCGGGGAAATTCACCCCTCCACTTT. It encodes CASRPGGRGNSPLHF.

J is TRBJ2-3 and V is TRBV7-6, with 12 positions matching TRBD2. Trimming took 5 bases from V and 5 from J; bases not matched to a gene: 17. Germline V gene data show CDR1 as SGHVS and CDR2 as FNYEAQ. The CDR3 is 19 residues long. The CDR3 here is CASSPRTSGDLLTGDTQYF. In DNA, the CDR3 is TGTGCCAGCAGCCCGCGGACTAGCGGGGATCTATTAACAGGAGATACGCAGTATTTT.

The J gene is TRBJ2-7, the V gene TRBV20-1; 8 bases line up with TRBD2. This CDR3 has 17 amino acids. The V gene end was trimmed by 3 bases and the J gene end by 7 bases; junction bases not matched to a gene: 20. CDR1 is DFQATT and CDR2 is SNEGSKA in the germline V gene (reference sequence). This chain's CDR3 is CSASTVLSGGGLGEQYF. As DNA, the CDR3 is TGCAGTGCTAGTACTGTATTGAGCGGGGGAGGGCTTGGGGAGCAGTACTTC.

The CDR3 loop reads CASSYFAQPEETQYF. The CDR3 DNA sequence: TGTGCCAGCAGTTACTTCGCACAGCCTGAAGAGACCCAGTACTTC. The chain couples TRBV6-6 to TRBJ2-5; D ambiguous. The CDR3 contains 15 residues. The V gene's germline CDR1 is MNHNY and CDR2 SVGAGI (reference sequence). V lost 1 base, J lost 3 bases, and 12 bases lay in between.